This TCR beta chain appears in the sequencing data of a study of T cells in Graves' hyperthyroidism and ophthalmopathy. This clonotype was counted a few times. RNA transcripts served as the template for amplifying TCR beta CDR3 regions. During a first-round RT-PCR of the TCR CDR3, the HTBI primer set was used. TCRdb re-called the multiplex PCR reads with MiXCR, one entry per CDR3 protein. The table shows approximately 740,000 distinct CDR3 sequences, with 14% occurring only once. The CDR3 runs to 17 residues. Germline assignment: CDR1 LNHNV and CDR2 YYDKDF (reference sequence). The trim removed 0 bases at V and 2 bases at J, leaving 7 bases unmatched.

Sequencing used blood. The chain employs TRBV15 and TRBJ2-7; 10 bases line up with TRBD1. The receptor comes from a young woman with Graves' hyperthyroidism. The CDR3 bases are TGTGCCACCAGCAGAGACGTCCCGGGACAGGGGCCCTACGAGCAGTACTTC. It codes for CATSRDVPGQGPYEQYF.